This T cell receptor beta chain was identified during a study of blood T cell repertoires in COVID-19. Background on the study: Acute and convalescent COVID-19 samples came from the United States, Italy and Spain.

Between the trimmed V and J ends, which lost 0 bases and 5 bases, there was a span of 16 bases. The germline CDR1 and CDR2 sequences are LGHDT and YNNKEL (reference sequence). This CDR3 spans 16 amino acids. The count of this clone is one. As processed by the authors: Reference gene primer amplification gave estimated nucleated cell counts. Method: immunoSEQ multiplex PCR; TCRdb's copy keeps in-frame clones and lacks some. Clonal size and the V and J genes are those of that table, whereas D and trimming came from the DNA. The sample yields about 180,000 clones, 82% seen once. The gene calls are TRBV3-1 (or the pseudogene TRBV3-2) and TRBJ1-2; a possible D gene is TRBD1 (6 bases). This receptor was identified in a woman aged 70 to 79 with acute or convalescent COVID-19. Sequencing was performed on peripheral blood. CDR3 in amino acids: CASSQEGAGASYGYTF. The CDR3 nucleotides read TGTGCCAGCAGCCAAGAAGGGGCAGGGGCTTCGTATGGCTACACCTTC.